What follows describes a single TCR beta chain. This clone's antigen is unknown. No base quality information exists; no much larger clone differs at one position. This entry comes from a study of PD-1 blockade in classical Hodgkin lymphoma (dated by TCRdb to 2018 to 2021). With regard to the full study: Nivolumab dosing was 3 mg/kg intravenously every 2 weeks, continuing until either disease progression or unacceptable toxicity. To define a peripheral blood immune signature of response to PD-1 blockade in classical Hodgkin lymphoma, the study combined TCR beta sequencing with CyTOF. Broader findings and caveats from the paper: Trial patients with a complete response had baseline diversity similar to that of newly diagnosed patients, while partial responders and progressors had significantly lower diversity. Only a single clinical trial cohort was studied, and what caused the repertoire differences, possibly disease activity or prior therapy, remained undefined. Baseline TCR diversity was reported to be lower in newly diagnosed patients than in healthy donors and to be lower still in relapsed/refractory patients. Lower diversity was observed in patients in whom nivolumab was started less than 1 year after ASCT, and these patients were excluded from later analyses so that confounding by immune reconstitution would be avoided. A significant rise by C4D1 was seen in CD4+ but not CD8+ TCR diversity (p=0.0027 vs p=0.16), with the rise being most apparent in complete responders (p=0.02).

Genomic DNA was isolated using the Qiagen DNeasy kit from unsorted PBMCs as well as from negatively selected CD4+ and CD8+ fractions. TCR beta CDR3 regions were amplified by immunoSEQ multiplex PCR using primers annealing to V and J segments. A synthetic immune receptor repertoire was used to minimize amplification bias, and any remaining bias was removed computationally after sequencing. For the original study's pipeline: Custom Python scripts were used to quantify repertoire diversity as the Shannon entropy index. The unsorted, CD4+ and CD8+ repertoires were each analyzed separately, with the exception of combined analyses, where CD4+ and CD8+ sequences were merged in silico. A clone counted as expanded when the clone's frequency after treatment rose at least 2-fold relative to C1D1, and clones undetected at baseline were given a pseudocount of 0.5. Singleton clones were defined as clones with 0 or 1 copy at C1D1, and non-singleton clones were defined as clones with 2 or more copies. Clones expanded in unsorted samples were assigned a CD4+, CD8+ or unknown annotation through matching of protein sequences in sorted samples from the same patient. Wilcoxon tests on paired samples were used to test diversity changes from C1D1 to C4D1. TCRdb's version of the immuneACCESS table is confined to in-frame rearrangements and falls short of the full clone set. An unresolved V gene accounts for under half of the shortfall where checked; the remainder is of unknown origin. V and J calls and clone size are those listed in that table; D and trimming were worked out from the DNA. This sample comprises 34,000 or so clones, approximately 90% of them detected only once. The top ten clones comprise 0.3% of the sample.

The time point label corresponds to: cycle 4 day 1 (C4D1), after more than five weeks of nivolumab. Every trial patient had relapsed after autologous stem cell transplantation, and cohorts A, B and C differed in prior brentuximab vedotin exposure. CD4+ T cells were purified from thawed PBMCs by magnetic negative selection with a Miltenyi CD4+ T cell isolation kit. The trial cohort included 55 to 65 patients with relapsed/refractory classical Hodgkin lymphoma, and each patient had a best overall response of complete response, partial response or progressive disease. Trial patients were treated with single-agent nivolumab in the multi-cohort phase II CheckMate 205 trial. Best overall response was determined by an independent review committee according to the 2007 International Working Group response criteria. Trial PBMCs were collected immediately before nivolumab initiation (C1D1) and during therapy at cycle 2 day 1 and cycle 4 day 1. Peripheral blood was collected in 8 mL Vacutainer Cell Preparation Tubes, from which PBMCs were isolated by centrifugation and then cryopreserved. Purified CD4+ and CD8+ fractions were generated only in cases for which an additional PBMC sample was available. Magnetically labelled cells were removed on LS columns in a quadroMACS separator, and the flow-through was collected as the purified fraction.

Trimming costs V 0 bases and J 5 bases, and their ends lie 11 bases apart. CDR1 SGHNT and CDR2 YYREEE are derived from the germline V gene (reference sequence). The CDR3 has 14 amino acids, counting the end cysteine and phenylalanine. Only the CDR3 DNA stays, 42 bases, in frame from base 1. Here the sequenced sample was CD4+ T cells from blood, taken before the fourth cycle of nivolumab. The clonotype originates from a human donor with classical Hodgkin lymphoma. The V and J segments used are TRBV5-4 and TRBJ2-5, and perhaps TRBD2 as D gene, on 5 matching bases. The CDR3 corresponds to CASSLAASLETQYF. The sequence in DNA is TGTGCCAGCAGCTTGGCGGCTAGCTTGGAGACCCAGTACTTC.